These 21 T cell receptor beta chains were all obtained from the same sample, sequenced in a study of blood T cell repertoires in COVID-19. The data were produced by immunoSEQ multiplex PCR, yet TCRdb's version contains in-frame clones alone and is incomplete. The sample yields around 75,000 clones, around 89% seen once. The material sequenced was peripheral blood. These receptors all stem from a man in his fifties or sixties with acute or convalescent COVID-19.

The chain links TRBV9 to TRBJ2-2; 8 nucleotides align to TRBD2. Germline V lookup: CDR1 SGDLS, CDR2 YYNGEE. The CDR3 loop spans 16 amino acids. V gave up 1 base and J gave up 6 bases; unmatched junction bases: 8. CDR3 sequence reads: CASSVSGLVLAGELFF. In DNA form, the CDR3 reads TGTGCCAGCAGCGTATCGGGACTAGTGCTGGCCGGGGAGCTGTTTTTT.

The V and J genes are TRBV6-2 or TRBV6-3 and TRBJ1-5; tentatively, D is TRBD1 (6 bases). Germline assignment: CDR1 MNHEY and CDR2 SVGEGT. V gave up 4 bases and J gave up 7 bases, with 17 bases separating them. The CDR3 is made up of 15 amino acids. DNA of the CDR3: TGTGCCAGCAGTTCAGCGGGGGGCGCCACCCAGCCCCAGCATTTT. Translation gives CASSSAGGATQPQHF.

This clone appeared a few times. The chain combines TRBV19 with TRBJ1-5, with D possibly TRBD1 on 5 matching bases. Trimming stripped 3 bases from V and 1 base from J, with 7 bases between. This CDR3 is built from 14 residues. Germline assignment: CDR1 LNHDA and CDR2 SQIVND (reference sequence). CDR3 region: CASSIRGSNQPQHF. CDR3 DNA sequence: TGTGCCAGTAGTATCCGGGGGAGCAATCAGCCCCAGCATTTT.

The rearrangement uses TRBV3-1 (or the pseudogene TRBV3-2) and TRBJ1-4; 8 bases align to TRBD1. Germline CDR1 reads LGHDT; CDR2 reads YNNKEL (reference sequence). V lost 5 bases to trimming and J lost 8 bases; unmatched junction nucleotides: 7. This CDR3 contains 14 residues. The CDR3 bases are TGTGCCAGCAGCGTCCGGACAGGGATAGAAAAACTGTTTTTT. As protein: CASSVRTGIEKLFF.

The CDR3 sequence: CASREDRDGYTF. For the CDR3, the DNA is TGCGCCAGCAGGGAGGACAGGGATGGCTACACCTTC. The gene calls are TRBV5-1 and TRBJ1-2, with TRBD1 matching 8 bases. Per the germline V gene, CDR1 is SGHRS and CDR2 is YFSETQ. J was trimmed by 6 bases and V by 5 bases; bases with no gene match: 3. This CDR3 comprises 12 residues.

The chain is built from TRBV11-2 and TRBJ2-3; 8 positions match TRBD1. Germline V gene data show CDR1 as SGHAT and CDR2 as FQNNGV. J gave up 7 bases and V 6 bases, and 12 bases lay outside the gene matches. This CDR3 region has 15 residues. CDR3 sequence: CASSYTGGSIHTQYF. The CDR3 DNA follows: TGTGCCAGCAGTTATACAGGGGGTTCCATCCATACGCAGTATTTT.

The genes are TRBV3-1 (or the pseudogene TRBV3-2) and TRBJ2-3, with 9 bases that match TRBD2. The germline gives CDR1 LGHDT, CDR2 YNNKEL (reference sequence). This CDR3 is built from 19 residues. V dropped 0 bases and J dropped 2; count of bases not matched to a gene: 12. The CDR3 region is CASSQEVPIAGETTDTQYF. In DNA form, the CDR3 reads TGTGCCAGCAGCCAAGAGGTCCCAATAGCGGGAGAAACCACAGATACGCAGTATTTT.

The rearrangement uses TRBV18 and TRBJ1-1, with 7 bases lining up with TRBD1. V dropped 1 base and J dropped 2; count of bases not matched to a gene: 4. The CDR3 is made up of 15 amino acids. The germline CDR1 and CDR2 sequences are KGHSH and LQKENI. In DNA form, the CDR3 reads TGTGCCAGCTCACCACAAACAGGGGAAAACACTGAAGCTTTCTTT. Translated: CASSPQTGENTEAFF.

The chain is built from TRBV11-2 and TRBJ1-2; 7 nucleotides match TRBD1. V shed 5 bases and J 4 bases; nucleotides not matched to a gene: 7. This CDR3 is built from 14 residues. CDR1 is SGHAT, CDR2 FQNNGV, per germline. The CDR3 bases are TGTGCCAGCAGCAAAGACAGGGTCGGCTATGGCTACACCTTC. Its protein is CASSKDRVGYGYTF.

This CDR3 is CATSRPTGRQETQYF. CDR3 DNA: TGTGCCACCAGCAGACCGACAGGGCGACAAGAGACCCAGTACTTC. The V call is TRBV15, the J call TRBJ2-5; 7 positions match TRBD1. Trimming cost V 2 bases and J 2 bases; bases outside gene matches: 5. Germline loops: CDR1 LNHNV, CDR2 YYDKDF (reference sequence). The CDR3 contains 15 residues.

The chain combines TRBV11-2 with TRBJ2-3; perhaps TRBD2 as D (6 bases). This CDR3 spans 13 amino acids. Between the trimmed V and J ends, which lost 5 bases and 5 bases, there was a span of 11 bases. The germline V gene has CDR1 SGHAT and CDR2 FQNNGV. The CDR3 nucleotides are TGTGCCAGCAGCCAAGGTAGCGGAGATACGCAGTATTTT. Encoded protein: CASSQGSGDTQYF.

The rearrangement uses TRBV7-2 and TRBJ1-2; D call uncertain. Germline V gene lookup returns CDR1 SGHTA and CDR2 FQGNSA. The V gene lost 1 base and the J gene lost 4 bases, with 7 bases spanning the gap. This CDR3 contains 13 residues. The CDR3 is CASSLDSPYGYTF. CDR3 DNA: TGTGCCAGCAGCTTAGACAGCCCCTATGGCTACACCTTC.

The rearrangement uses TRBV5-1 and TRBJ2-6, with D perhaps TRBD1 (6 bases). Germline CDR1 reads SGHRS; CDR2 reads YFSETQ. The CDR3 length is 19 residues. Trimming took 4 bases from V and 0 from J, leaving 20 bases between them. CDR3 sequence: CASSDLGARVSSGANVLTF. CDR3 DNA sequence: TGCGCCAGCAGCGATTTGGGGGCCCGCGTTAGCTCTGGGGCCAACGTCCTGACTTTC.

The rearrangement links TRBV6-2 or TRBV6-3 to TRBJ2-7, with TRBD1 matching over 8 bases. This CDR3 region has 16 residues. The V gene end was trimmed by 0 bases and the J gene end by 1 base; junction bases not matched to a gene: 5. Germline CDR1 and CDR2: MNHEY and SVGEGT. The CDR3 nucleotides are TGTGCCAGCAGTTACTCCCGGGACAGGACATCCTACGAGCAGTACTTC. This sequence encodes CASSYSRDRTSYEQYF.

The gene calls are TRBV7-6 and TRBJ1-3; maybe TRBD1 (6 bases). Trimming pared 5 bases from V and 3 bases from J, leaving 14 bases between. Looked up from germline, CDR1 is SGHVS and CDR2 is FNYEAQ. The CDR3 has 15 residues. In DNA, the CDR3 is TGTGCCAGCAGCGCATTACAGGGTGGTGGAAACACCATATATTTT. Translating gives CASSALQGGGNTIYF. Full variable domain (missing parts from reference TRBV7-6 and TRBJ1-3): GAGVSQSPRYKVTKRGQDVALRCDPISGHVSLYWYRQALGQGPEFLTYFNYEAQQDKSGLPNDRFSAERPEGSISTLTIQRTEQRDSAMYRCASSALQGGGNTIYFGEGSWLTVV.

The chain employs TRBV24-1 and TRBJ2-2, with 9 bases lining up with TRBD2. After removal of 8 bases from V and 4 bases from J, the junction contained 25 bases not matched to a gene. This CDR3 comprises 21 residues. The germline V gene encodes CDR1 KGHDR and CDR2 SFDVKD. The CDR3 DNA reads TGTGCCACCATTACCGGGATTTGGGTGAGTAGCGGGAGTTCGATCACCGGGGAGCTGTTTTTT. Translation: CATITGIWVSSGSSITGELFF.

J is TRBJ2-2 and V is TRBV12-3 or TRBV12-4; TRBD2 agrees at 7 bases. Germline trimming cut 10 bases from V and 1 base from J; bases unmatched to any gene: 3. CDR3 length: 13 amino acids. This CDR3 is CATKRGNTGELFF. The CDR3, as DNA: TGTGCCACCAAGCGGGGGAACACCGGGGAGCTGTTTTTT.

The DNA for the CDR3 is TGCGCCAGCAGCGCTTCCGGGACTGATCTCTACGAGCAGTACTTC. Amino acid sequence: CASSASGTDLYEQYF. The V and J genes are TRBV5-1 and TRBJ2-7; maybe TRBD2 (6 bases). V was trimmed by 4 bases and J by 3 bases, leaving 17 bases between them. Germline values: CDR1 SGHRS, CDR2 YFSETQ. The length of the CDR3 is 15 residues.

The gene calls are TRBV7-3 and TRBJ2-5, with D perhaps matching TRBD1 (5 bases). CDR1 SGHTA and CDR2 FQGTGA come from the germline V gene. There are 14 residues in the CDR3. V was clipped by 2 bases and J by 5 bases, with 12 bases between them. DNA of the CDR3: TGTGCCAGCAGCTTACGTGCAGGGCTCGAGACCCAGTACTTC. It codes for CASSLRAGLETQYF.

The gene calls are TRBV29-1 and TRBJ2-5, with D unclear. CDR1 is SQVTM, CDR2 ANQGSEA, per germline. CDR3 length: 12 amino acids. Trimming removed 5 bases from V and 5 bases from J, with 12 bases in between. The CDR3 spells CSVNLDAETQYF. CDR3 DNA sequence: TGCAGCGTTAACCTAGACGCTGAGACCCAGTACTTC. Drawing the rest from reference TRBV29-1 and TRBJ2-5, the complete variable domain is SAVISQKPSRDICQRGTSLTIQCQVDSQVTMMFWYRQQPGQSLTLIATANQGSEATYESGFVIDKFPISRPNLTFSTLTVSNMSPEDSSIYLCSVNLDAETQYFGPGTRLLVL.

The chain recombines TRBV24-1 with TRBJ2-3; TRBD1 agrees at 10 bases. The V gene's germline CDR1 is KGHDR and CDR2 SFDVKD. V dropped 4 bases and J dropped 4; count of bases not matched to a gene: 7. The CDR3 extends over 16 amino acids. The CDR3 nucleotides are TGTGCCACCAGTGACCCCGGGACAGGGGAGGCAGATACGCAGTATTTT. Its protein product is CATSDPGTGEADTQYF.